The rows below give T cell receptor beta chains drawn from one sample of a study of T cell clones after liver transplantation. No cognate antigen is known for these TCRs. This table comes from immunoSEQ multiplex PCR, and its TCRdb copy is limited to in-frame clones, with some not included. The table shows roughly 4,500 clones, with over 25% occurring only once. Sequencing was done on a sample of CD4+ T cells from cultured PBMCs. The receptors were gathered from a human patient who received a liver transplant. Certain T cells may be donor cells from the graft. The CDR3 runs from the conserved cysteine through the conserved F or W. D genes are given only for firm matches. Clone size, where shown, is once, few, many, or a class for clones that have expanded.

v_call	clone_size	d_call	j_call	cdr3_aa	cdr3_nt
TRBV10-3	few	-	TRBJ1-2	CAIRGPNYGYTF	TGTGCCATCAGGGGCCCTAACTATGGCTACACCTTC
TRBV7-2	few	TRBD2	TRBJ2-3	CASSLGAGRSGGPGQYF	TGTGCCAGCAGCTTAGGGGCAGGTCGTAGCGGGGGTCCGGGTCAGTATTTT
TRBV2	-	-	TRBJ2-3	CASSGDLGDTQYF	TGTGCCAGCAGTGGAGACTTAGGAGATACGCAGTATTTT
TRBV15	few	-	TRBJ2-4	CATSRGSDKNIQYF	TGTGCCACCAGCAGAGGGTCAGACAAAAACATTCAGTACTTC
TRBV9	-	-	TRBJ1-2	CASSRLSDISLGGYTF	TGTGCCAGCAGCCGGCTGTCGGACATTAGCCTCGGTGGCTACACCTTC
TRBV5-1	few	-	TRBJ1-4	CASRQGTPSEKLFF	TGCGCCAGCAGGCAAGGGACACCCTCCGAAAAACTGTTTTTT
TRBV4-2	few	-	TRBJ2-7	CASSQADKSAYAQYF	TGTGCCAGCAGCCAAGCCGATAAGTCGGCCTACGCGCAGTACTTC
TRBV6-1	-	TRBD1	TRBJ2-7	CASSDTGGYDQYF	TGTGCCAGCAGCGATACAGGGGGTTACGACCAGTACTTC
TRBV23-1	-	-	TRBJ2-5	CASSQDYYQETQYF	TGCGCCAGCAGCCAAGATTATTACCAAGAGACCCAGTACTTC
TRBV7-9	few	-	TRBJ2-1	CASRPRGRDGGEQFF	TGTGCCAGCAGGCCCCGGGGGCGGGACGGTGGTGAGCAGTTCTTC
TRBV7-2	few	TRBD1	TRBJ2-5	CASSRGPGEETQYF	TGTGCCAGCAGCAGGGGGCCTGGGGAAGAGACCCAGTACTTC
TRBV7-2	few	-	TRBJ1-1	CASSLNLVGAEAFF	TGTGCCAGCAGCTTGAACTTGGTGGGCGCTGAAGCTTTCTTT
TRBV9	few	-	TRBJ2-5	CASSPREGSVNEETQYF	TGTGCCAGCAGCCCACGCGAAGGTAGCGTCAATGAAGAGACCCAGTACTTC
TRBV6-6	-	-	TRBJ2-7	CASSYGQVSEQYF	TGTGCCAGCAGTTACGGGCAGGTATCCGAGCAGTACTTC
TRBV9	-	-	TRBJ2-7	CASSLVSGGKGSEQYF	TGTGCCAGCAGCTTAGTATCTGGGGGCAAAGGTTCCGAGCAGTACTTC
TRBV7-3	medium-sized	-	TRBJ2-7	CASSPAARQFQYF	TGTGCCAGCAGCCCCGCTGCCCGACAGTTCCAGTACTTC
TRBV18	-	-	TRBJ1-1	CASSPAMGTNTEAFF	TGTGCCAGCTCACCCGCCATGGGGACGAACACTGAAGCTTTCTTT
TRBV7-9	few	TRBD1	TRBJ1-4	CASSPTTDRAGEKLFF	TGTGCCAGCAGCCCAACCACGGACAGGGCGGGTGAAAAACTGTTTTTT
TRBV7-5	once	-	TRBJ2-6	CARKIRSSRQSRANVLTF	TGTGCCAGAAAGATTAGGTCAAGTAGACAAAGTCGGGCCAACGTCCTGACTTTC
TRBV6-4	-	-	TRBJ1-5	CASTGDGGFNQPQHF	TGTGCCAGCACTGGGGACGGGGGCTTCAATCAGCCCCAGCATTTT
TRBV21-1	few	-	TRBJ1-3	CASSKVRVGQQNF	TGTGCCAGCAGCAAAGTAAGGGTGGGACAGCAAAATTTT
TRBV5-1	few	-	TRBJ1-2	CASSLGGEESGYTF	TGCGCCAGCAGCTTGGGGGGGGAGGAGAGTGGCTACACCTTC
TRBV2	-	TRBD1	TRBJ1-4	CASSVDRGHEKLFF	TGTGCCAGCAGTGTGGACAGGGGACATGAAAAACTGTTTTTT
TRBV2	once	-	TRBJ2-3	CASSDTTRSTDTQYF	TGTGCCAGCAGCGACACCACCCGTTCGACAGATACGCAGTATTTT
TRBV6-1	few	-	TRBJ2-7	CASSPNLVAYEQYF	TGTGCCAGCTCCCCTAACCTTGTAGCCTACGAGCAGTACTTC
TRBV19	medium-sized	-	TRBJ1-3	CASILRPGNTIYF	TGTGCCAGTATACTCAGGCCTGGAAACACCATATATTTT
TRBV7-2	-	-	TRBJ1-1	CASTFGPGNTEAFF	TGTGCCAGCACCTTCGGTCCGGGGAACACTGAAGCTTTCTTT
TRBV5-1	few	TRBD2	TRBJ2-5	CASSQGLPETQYF	TGCGCCAGCAGCCAGGGACTACCAGAGACCCAGTACTTC
TRBV7-8	once	-	TRBJ2-5	CASSLSGAETQYF	TGTGCCAGCAGCTTATCAGGGGCCGAGACCCAGTACTTC
TRBV6-5	few	TRBD1	TRBJ2-5	CASSMDRGGETQYF	TGTGCCAGCAGTATGGACAGGGGAGGGGAGACCCAGTACTTC
TRBV5-3	-	-	TRBJ2-2	CASSLSPRTTGELFF	TGTGCCAGCAGCTTAAGTCCCCGAACCACCGGGGAGCTGTTTTTT
TRBV7-3	few	TRBD1	TRBJ1-3	CASSSGQRVLGNTIYF	TGTGCCAGCAGCTCGGGACAGCGAGTGCTCGGAAACACCATATATTTT
TRBV6-1	-	-	TRBJ1-1	CASRRTVMNTEAFF	TGTGCCAGCAGACGGACAGTAATGAACACTGAAGCTTTCTTT
TRBV6-5	medium-sized	-	TRBJ1-2	CASSYGGTTNYGYTF	TGTGCCAGCAGTTATGGGGGGACAACTAACTATGGCTACACCTTC
TRBV5-1	medium-sized	TRBD1	TRBJ1-1	CASSWLGQDMNTEAFF	TGCGCCAGCAGCTGGTTGGGACAGGACATGAACACTGAAGCTTTCTTT
TRBV4-1	-	-	TRBJ1-3	CASSYSFGSGNTIYF	TGCGCCAGCAGCTACAGTTTTGGGTCAGGAAACACCATATATTTT
TRBV4-3	-	-	TRBJ2-3	CASSQVIRSTDTQYF	TGCGCCAGCAGCCAAGTTATCAGGAGCACAGATACGCAGTATTTT
TRBV7-2	medium-sized	-	TRBJ1-2	CASSLASGGYTF	TGTGCCAGCAGCTTAGCGAGCGGTGGCTACACCTTC
TRBV6-5	-	TRBD2	TRBJ2-1	CASSAGLAFNNEQFF	TGTGCCAGCAGTGCCGGACTAGCGTTCAACAATGAGCAGTTCTTC
TRBV4-2	-	-	TRBJ2-7	CASSPPQGGCYEQYF	TGTGCCAGCAGCCCCCCCCAGGGAGGTTGCTACGAGCAGTACTTC
TRBV18	-	-	TRBJ1-5	CASSLQGWDQPQHF	TGTGCCAGCTCACTTCAGGGGTGGGATCAGCCCCAGCATTTT
TRBV2	-	TRBD1	TRBJ1-1	CASSLDRGAAFF	TGTGCCAGCAGTCTCGACAGGGGTGCGGCTTTCTTT
TRBV19	few	-	TRBJ2-6	CASQDRSGANVLTF	TGTGCCAGCCAGGACAGAAGTGGGGCCAACGTCCTGACTTTC
TRBV5-4	-	TRBD2	TRBJ2-5	CASSFLTTGGGQETQYF	TGTGCCAGCAGCTTCCTAACGACTGGCGGGGGGCAAGAGACCCAGTACTTC
TRBV28	medium-sized	-	TRBJ1-2	CASSPEATAYGYTF	TGTGCCAGCAGTCCCGAGGCGACAGCCTATGGCTACACCTTC
TRBV6-1	-	-	TRBJ2-6	CASRQVSGANVLTF	TGTGCCAGTAGACAGGTTTCTGGGGCCAACGTCCTGACTTTC
TRBV7-7	-	-	TRBJ2-6	CASGGSGANVLTF	TGTGCTAGCGGCGGGTCTGGGGCCAACGTCCTGACTTTC
TRBV11-2	few	-	TRBJ2-2	CASSLLVRGELFF	TGTGCCAGCAGCTTACTAGTGAGAGGGGAGCTGTTTTTT
TRBV6-6	few	-	TRBJ1-1	CASSYPKGGLNTEAFF	TGTGCCAGCAGTTACCCTAAAGGAGGGTTGAACACTGAAGCTTTCTTT
TRBV6-5	-	-	TRBJ1-5	CASSPPDQPQHF	TGTGCCAGCAGCCCGCCAGATCAGCCCCAGCATTTT
TRBV20-1	-	-	TRBJ2-7	CSARNEQYF	TGCAGTGCCCGGAACGAGCAGTACTTC
TRBV18	-	TRBD2	TRBJ2-6	CASSEGTTGANVLTF	TGTGCCAGCTCTGAGGGGACTACCGGGGCCAACGTCCTGACTTTC
TRBV5-4	-	-	TRBJ2-1	CASSYGPIRRNNEQFF	TGTGCCAGCAGCTACGGACCGATAAGGAGGAACAATGAGCAGTTCTTC
TRBV19	-	-	TRBJ1-4	CASSLNANEKLFF	TGTGCCAGTAGTCTCAATGCTAATGAAAAACTGTTTTTT
TRBV7-9	-	-	TRBJ1-2	CASNAAPVNYGYTF	TGTGCCAGCAACGCGGCCCCAGTCAACTATGGCTACACCTTC
TRBV5-1	large	TRBD2	TRBJ2-5	CASSLALAGQETQYF	TGCGCCAGCAGCTTGGCGCTAGCGGGACAAGAGACCCAGTACTTC